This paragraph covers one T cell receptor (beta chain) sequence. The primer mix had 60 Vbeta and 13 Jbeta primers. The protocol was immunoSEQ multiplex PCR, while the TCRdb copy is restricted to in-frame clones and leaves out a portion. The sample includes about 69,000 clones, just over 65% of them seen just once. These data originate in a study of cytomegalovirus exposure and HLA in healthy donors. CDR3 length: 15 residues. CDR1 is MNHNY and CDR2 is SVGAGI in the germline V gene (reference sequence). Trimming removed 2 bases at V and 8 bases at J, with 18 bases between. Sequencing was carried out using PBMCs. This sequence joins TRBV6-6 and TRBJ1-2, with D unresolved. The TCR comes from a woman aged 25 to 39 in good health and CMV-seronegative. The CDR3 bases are TGTGCCAGCAGTTACGGTGGCAGAAACCTTGGCGGCTACACCTTC. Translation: CASSYGGRNLGGYTF.